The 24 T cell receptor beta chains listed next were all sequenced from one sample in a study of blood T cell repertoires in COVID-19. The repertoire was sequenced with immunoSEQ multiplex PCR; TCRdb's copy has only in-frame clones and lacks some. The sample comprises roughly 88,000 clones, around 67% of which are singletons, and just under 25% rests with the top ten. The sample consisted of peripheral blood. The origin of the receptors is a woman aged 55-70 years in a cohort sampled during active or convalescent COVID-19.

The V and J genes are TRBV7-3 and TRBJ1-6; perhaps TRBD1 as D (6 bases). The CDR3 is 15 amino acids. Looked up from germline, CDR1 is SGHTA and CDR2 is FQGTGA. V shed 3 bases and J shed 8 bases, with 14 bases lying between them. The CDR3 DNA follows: TGTGCCAGCAGCTTGGACAGAACAAGGCATTCACCCCTCCACTTT. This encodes CASSLDRTRHSPLHF.

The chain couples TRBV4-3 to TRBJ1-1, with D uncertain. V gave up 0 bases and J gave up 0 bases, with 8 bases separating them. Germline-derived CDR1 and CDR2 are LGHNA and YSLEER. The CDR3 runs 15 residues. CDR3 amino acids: CASSQELNMNTEAFF. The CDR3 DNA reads TGCGCCAGCAGCCAAGAACTAAATATGAACACTGAAGCTTTCTTT.

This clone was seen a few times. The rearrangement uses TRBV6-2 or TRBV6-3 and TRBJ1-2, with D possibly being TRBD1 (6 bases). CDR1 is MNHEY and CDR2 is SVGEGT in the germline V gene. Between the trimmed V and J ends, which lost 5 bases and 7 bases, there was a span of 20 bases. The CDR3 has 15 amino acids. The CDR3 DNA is TGTGCCAGCAGTCGCGTAGGGACACCCCGAGGTGGCTACACCTTC. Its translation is CASSRVGTPRGGYTF.

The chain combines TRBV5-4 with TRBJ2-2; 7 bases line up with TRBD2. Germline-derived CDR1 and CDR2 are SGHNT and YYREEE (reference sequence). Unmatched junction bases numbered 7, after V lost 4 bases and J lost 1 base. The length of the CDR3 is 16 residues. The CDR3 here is CASSPGGRQNTGELFF. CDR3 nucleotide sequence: TGTGCCAGCAGCCCGGGGGGACGTCAGAACACCGGGGAGCTGTTTTTT.

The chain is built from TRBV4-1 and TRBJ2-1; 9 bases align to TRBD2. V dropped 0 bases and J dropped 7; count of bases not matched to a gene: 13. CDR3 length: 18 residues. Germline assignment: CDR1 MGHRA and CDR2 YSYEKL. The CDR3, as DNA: TGCGCCAGCAGCCAAGAAGCGGGAGCGGGGGGAAGAACAAATGAGCAGTTCTTC. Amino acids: CASSQEAGAGGRTNEQFF.

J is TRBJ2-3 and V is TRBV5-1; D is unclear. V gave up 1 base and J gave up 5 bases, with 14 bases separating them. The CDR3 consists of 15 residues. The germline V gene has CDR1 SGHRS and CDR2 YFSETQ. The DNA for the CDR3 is TGCGCCAGCAGCTTGCTCCAAGCCCAACGAGATACGCAGTATTTT. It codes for CASSLLQAQRDTQYF.

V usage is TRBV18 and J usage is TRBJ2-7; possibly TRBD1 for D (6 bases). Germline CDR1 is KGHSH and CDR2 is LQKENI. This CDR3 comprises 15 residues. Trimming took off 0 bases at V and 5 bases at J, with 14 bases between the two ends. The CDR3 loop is CASSPPGGPPNEQYF. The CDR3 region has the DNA TGTGCCAGCTCACCACCTGGGGGCCCCCCCAACGAGCAGTACTTC.

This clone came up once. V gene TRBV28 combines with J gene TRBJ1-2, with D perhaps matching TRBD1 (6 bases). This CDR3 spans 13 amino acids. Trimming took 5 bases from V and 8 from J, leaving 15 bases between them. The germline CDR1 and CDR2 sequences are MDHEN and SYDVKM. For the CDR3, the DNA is TGTGCCAGCAGTGCACAACAGGGAAGGGGCTACACCTTC. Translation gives CASSAQQGRGYTF.

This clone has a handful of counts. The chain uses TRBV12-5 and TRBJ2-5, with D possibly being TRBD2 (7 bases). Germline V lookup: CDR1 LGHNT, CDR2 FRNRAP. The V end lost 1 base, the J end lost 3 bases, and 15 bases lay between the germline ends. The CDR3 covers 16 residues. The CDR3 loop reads CASGLGLGGPEETQYF. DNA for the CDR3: TGTGCTAGTGGTTTGGGATTGGGGGGGCCGGAAGAGACCCAGTACTTC.

The CDR3 here is CASSLPSDSSPTDTQYF. Here the CDR3 DNA reads TGTGCCAGCAGTTTACCCTCGGACAGTAGCCCCACAGATACGCAGTATTTT. The V and J genes are TRBV27 and TRBJ2-3, with a possible D match to TRBD1 (6 bases). Trimming shortened V by 2 bases and J by 2 bases, and 17 bases separated the two germline ends. The V gene's germline CDR1 is MNHEY and CDR2 SMNVEV (reference sequence). The CDR3 is made up of 17 amino acids.

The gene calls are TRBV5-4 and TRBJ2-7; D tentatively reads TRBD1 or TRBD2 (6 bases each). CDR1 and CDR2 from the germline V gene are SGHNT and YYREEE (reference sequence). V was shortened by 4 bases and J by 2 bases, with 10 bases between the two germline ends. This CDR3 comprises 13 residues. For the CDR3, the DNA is TGTGCCAGCAGCCTGGGGGGCCCCTACGAGCAGTACTTC. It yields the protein CASSLGGPYEQYF.

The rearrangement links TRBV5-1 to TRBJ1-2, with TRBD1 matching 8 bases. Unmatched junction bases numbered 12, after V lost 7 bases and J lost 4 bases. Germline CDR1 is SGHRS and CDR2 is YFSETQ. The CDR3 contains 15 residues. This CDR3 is CASSRPGQDSYGYTF. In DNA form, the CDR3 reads TGCGCCAGCTCCCGCCCGGGACAGGACTCCTATGGCTACACCTTC.

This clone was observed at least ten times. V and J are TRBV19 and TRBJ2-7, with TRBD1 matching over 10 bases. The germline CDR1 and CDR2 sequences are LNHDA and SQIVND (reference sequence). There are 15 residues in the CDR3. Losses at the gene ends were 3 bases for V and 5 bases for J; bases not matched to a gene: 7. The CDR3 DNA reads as TGTGCCAGTAGTATGTTAGGGACAGGGGCGAACGAGCAGTACTTC. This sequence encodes CASSMLGTGANEQYF.

CDR3 loop: CASSLLSGNTEAFF. CDR3 DNA: TGTGCCAGCAGTTTATTATCGGGGAACACTGAAGCTTTCTTT. This chain uses TRBV28 with TRBJ1-1; D remains unclear. V was shortened by 1 base and J by 1 base, with 7 bases between the two germline ends. CDR3 length: 14 amino acids. Germline loops: CDR1 MDHEN, CDR2 SYDVKM.

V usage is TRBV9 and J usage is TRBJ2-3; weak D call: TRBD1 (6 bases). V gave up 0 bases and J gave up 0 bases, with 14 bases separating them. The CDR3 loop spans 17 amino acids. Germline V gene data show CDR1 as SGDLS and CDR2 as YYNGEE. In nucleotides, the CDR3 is TGTGCCAGCAGCGTAGTAGGGGGTGGAACTAGCACAGATACGCAGTATTTT. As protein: CASSVVGGGTSTDTQYF. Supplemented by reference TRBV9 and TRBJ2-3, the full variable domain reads DSGVTQTPKHLITATGQRVTLRCSPRSGDLSVYWYQQSLDQGLQFLIQYYNGEERAKGNILERFSAQQFPDLHSELNLSSLELGDSALYFCASSVVGGGTSTDTQYFGPGTRLTVL.

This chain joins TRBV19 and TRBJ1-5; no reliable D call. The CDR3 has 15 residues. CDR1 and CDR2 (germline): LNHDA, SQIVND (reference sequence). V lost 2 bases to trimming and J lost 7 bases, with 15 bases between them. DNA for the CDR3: TGTGCCAGTAGTATAATCGAGGGAGACCGCCAGCCCCAGCATTTT. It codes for CASSIIEGDRQPQHF.

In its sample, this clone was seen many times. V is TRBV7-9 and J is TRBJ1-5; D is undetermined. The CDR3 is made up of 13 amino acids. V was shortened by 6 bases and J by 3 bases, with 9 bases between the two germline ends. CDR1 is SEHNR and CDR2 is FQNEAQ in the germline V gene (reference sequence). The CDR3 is CASSLNYNQPQHF. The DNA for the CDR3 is TGTGCCAGCAGTTTGAACTACAATCAGCCCCAGCATTTT.

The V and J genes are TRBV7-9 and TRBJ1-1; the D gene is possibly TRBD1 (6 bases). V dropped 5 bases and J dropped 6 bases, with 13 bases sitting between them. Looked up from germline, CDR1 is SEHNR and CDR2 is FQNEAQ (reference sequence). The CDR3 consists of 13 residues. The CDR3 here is CASSREGVAEAFF. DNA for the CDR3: TGTGCCAGCAGCCGTGAGGGGGTGGCTGAAGCTTTCTTT.

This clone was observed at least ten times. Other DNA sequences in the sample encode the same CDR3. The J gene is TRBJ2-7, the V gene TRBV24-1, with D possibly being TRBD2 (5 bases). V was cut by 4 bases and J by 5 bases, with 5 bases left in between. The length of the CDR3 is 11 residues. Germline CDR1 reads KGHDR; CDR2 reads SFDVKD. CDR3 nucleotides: TGTGCCACCAGTGACGGGGACGAGCAGTACTTC. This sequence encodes CATSDGDEQYF.

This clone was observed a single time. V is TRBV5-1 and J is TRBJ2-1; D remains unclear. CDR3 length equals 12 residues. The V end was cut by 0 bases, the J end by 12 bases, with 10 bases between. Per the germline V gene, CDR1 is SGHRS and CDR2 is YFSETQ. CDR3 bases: TGCGCCAGCAGCTTGGACTCGTCAAGGCAGTTCTTC. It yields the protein CASSLDSSRQFF.

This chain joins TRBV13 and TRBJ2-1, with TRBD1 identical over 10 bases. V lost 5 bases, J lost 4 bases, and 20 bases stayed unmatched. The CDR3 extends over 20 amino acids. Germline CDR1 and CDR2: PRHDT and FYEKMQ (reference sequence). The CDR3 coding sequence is TGTGCCAGCAGCCCATCTAGGTCGCGCGGACAGGGGGTTATGTACAATGAGCAGTTCTTC. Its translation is CASSPSRSRGQGVMYNEQFF. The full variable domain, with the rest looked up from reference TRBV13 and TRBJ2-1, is AAGVIQSPRHLIKEKRETATLKCYPIPRHDTVYWYQQGPGQDPQFLISFYEKMQSDKGSIPDRFSAQQFSDYHSELNMSSLELGDSALYFCASSPSRSRGQGVMYNEQFFGPGTRLTVL.

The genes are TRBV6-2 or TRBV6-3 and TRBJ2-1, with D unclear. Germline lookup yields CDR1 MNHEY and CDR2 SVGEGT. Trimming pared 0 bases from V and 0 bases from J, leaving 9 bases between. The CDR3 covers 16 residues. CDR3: CASSYSIVNSYNEQFF. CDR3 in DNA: TGTGCCAGCAGTTACTCGATAGTCAACTCCTACAATGAGCAGTTCTTC.

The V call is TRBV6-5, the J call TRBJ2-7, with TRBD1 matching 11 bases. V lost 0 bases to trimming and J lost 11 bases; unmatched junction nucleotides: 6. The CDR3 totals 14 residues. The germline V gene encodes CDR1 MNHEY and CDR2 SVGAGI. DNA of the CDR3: TGTGCCAGCAGTTACTCCCGGACAGGGGGCTTGGAGTACTTC. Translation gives CASSYSRTGGLEYF.

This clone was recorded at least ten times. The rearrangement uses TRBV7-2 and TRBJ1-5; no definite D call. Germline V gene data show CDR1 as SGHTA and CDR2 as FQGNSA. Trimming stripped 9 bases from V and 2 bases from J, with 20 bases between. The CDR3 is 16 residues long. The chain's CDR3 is CARPSGKKQGNQPQHF. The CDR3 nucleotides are TGTGCCAGACCCTCGGGGAAGAAGCAGGGCAATCAGCCCCAGCATTTT.